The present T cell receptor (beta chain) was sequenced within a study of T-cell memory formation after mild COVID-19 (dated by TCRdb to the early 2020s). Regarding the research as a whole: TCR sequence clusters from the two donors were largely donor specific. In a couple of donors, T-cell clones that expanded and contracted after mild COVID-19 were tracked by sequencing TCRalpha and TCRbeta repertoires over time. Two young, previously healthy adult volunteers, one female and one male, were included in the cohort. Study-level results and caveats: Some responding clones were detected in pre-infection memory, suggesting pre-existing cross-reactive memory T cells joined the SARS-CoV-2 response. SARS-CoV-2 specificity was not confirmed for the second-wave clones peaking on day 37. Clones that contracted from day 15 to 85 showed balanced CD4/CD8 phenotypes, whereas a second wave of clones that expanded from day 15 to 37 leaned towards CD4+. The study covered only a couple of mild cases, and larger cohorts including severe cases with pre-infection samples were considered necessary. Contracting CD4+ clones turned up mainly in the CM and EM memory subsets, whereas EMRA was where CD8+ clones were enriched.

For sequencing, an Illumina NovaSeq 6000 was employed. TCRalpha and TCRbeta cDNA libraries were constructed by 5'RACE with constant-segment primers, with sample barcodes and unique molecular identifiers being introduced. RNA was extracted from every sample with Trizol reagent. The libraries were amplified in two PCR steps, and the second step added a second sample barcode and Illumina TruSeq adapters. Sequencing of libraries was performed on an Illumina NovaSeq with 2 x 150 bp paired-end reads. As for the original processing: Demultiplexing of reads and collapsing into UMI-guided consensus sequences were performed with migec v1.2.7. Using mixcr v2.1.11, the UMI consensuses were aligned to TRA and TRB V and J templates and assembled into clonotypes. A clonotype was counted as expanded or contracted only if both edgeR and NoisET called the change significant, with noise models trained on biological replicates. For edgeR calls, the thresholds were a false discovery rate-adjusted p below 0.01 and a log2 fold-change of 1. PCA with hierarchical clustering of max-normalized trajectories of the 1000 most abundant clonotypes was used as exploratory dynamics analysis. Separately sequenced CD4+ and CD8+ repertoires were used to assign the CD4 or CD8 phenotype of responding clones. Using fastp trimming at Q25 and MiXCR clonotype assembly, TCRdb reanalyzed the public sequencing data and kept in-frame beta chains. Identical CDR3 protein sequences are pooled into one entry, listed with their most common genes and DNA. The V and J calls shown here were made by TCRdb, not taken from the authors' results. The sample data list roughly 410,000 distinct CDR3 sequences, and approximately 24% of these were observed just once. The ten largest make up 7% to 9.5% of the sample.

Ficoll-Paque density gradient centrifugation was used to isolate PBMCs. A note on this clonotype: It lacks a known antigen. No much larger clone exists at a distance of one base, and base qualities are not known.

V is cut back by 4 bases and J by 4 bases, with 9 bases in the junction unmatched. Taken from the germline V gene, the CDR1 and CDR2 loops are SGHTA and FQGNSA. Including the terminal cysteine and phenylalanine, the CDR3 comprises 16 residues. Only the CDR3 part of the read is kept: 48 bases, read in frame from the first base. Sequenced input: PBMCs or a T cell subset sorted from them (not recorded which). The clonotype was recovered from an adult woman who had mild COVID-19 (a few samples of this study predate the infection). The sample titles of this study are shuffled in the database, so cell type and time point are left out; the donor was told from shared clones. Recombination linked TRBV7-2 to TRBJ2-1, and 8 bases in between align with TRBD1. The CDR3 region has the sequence CASSSQTGAGYNEQFF. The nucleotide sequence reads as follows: TGTGCCAGCAGCTCACAGACAGGGGCAGGATACAATGAGCAGTTCTTC.